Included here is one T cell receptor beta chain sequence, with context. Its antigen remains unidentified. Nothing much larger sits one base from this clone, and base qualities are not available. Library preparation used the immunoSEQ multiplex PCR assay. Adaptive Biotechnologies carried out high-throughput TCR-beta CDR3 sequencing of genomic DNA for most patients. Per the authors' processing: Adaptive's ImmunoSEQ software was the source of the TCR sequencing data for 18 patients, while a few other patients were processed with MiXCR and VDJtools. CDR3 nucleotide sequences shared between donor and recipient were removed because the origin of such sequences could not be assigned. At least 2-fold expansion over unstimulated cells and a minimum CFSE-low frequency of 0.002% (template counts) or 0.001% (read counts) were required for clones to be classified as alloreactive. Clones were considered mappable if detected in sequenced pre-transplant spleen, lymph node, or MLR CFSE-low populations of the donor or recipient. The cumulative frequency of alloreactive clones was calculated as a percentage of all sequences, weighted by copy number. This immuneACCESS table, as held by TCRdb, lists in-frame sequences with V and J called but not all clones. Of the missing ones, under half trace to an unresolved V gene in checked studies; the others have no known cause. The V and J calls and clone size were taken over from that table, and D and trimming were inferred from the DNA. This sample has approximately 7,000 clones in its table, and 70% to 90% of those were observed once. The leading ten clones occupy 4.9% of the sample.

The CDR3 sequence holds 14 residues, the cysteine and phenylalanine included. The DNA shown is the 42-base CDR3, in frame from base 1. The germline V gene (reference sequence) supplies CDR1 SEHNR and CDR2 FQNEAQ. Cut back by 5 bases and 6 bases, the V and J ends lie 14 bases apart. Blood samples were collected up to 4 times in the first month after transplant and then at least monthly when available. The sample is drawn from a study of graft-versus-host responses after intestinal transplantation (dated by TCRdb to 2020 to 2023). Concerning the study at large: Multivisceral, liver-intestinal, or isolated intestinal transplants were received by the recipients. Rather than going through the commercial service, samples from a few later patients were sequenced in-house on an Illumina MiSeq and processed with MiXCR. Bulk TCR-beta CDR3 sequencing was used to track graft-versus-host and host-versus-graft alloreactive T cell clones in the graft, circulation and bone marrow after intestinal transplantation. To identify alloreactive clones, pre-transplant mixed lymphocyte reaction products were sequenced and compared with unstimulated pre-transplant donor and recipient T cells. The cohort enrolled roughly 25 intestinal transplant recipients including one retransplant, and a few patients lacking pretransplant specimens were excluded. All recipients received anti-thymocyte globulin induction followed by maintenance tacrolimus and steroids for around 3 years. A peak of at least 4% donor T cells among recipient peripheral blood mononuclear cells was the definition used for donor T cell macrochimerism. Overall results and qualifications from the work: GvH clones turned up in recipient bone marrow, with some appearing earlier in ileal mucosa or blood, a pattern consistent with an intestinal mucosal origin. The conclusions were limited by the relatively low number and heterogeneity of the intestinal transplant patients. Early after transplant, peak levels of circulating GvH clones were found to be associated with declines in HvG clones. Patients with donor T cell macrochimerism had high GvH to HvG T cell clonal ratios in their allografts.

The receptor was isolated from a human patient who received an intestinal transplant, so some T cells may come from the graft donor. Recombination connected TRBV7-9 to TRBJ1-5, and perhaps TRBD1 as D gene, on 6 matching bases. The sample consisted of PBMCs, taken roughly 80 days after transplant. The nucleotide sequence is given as TGTGCCAGCAGCGCAAAGGGGGGGAGTCAGCCCCAGCATTTT. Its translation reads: CASSAKGGSQPQHF.